These T cell receptor beta chains were read from a single sample in a study of human thymus T cells. TCRdb's copy holds only in-frame clones and misses some; the assay was immunoSEQ multiplex PCR. There are tens of thousands of clones in the sample; 85% to 95% occur only once, and under 0.04% lies in the top ten. Sequencing was performed on thymus tissue. The receptor set was obtained from a girl less than two years old with a congenital heart defect but otherwise immunologically healthy. Each CDR3 is given with its conserved first and last residue.

CDR3 protein: CASSLLADRGTNYGYTF
V gene: TRBV5-1
J gene: TRBJ1-2
CDR3 length: 17

CDR3 protein: CASSFRQVEGELNTEAFF
V gene: TRBV7-2
J gene: TRBJ1-1
CDR3 length: 18

CDR3 protein: CASSSLPFQTVEDQPQHF
V gene: TRBV28
J gene: TRBJ1-5
CDR3 length: 18

CDR3 protein: CASSIGDRDEQYF
V gene: TRBV19
J gene: TRBJ2-7
CDR3 length: 13

CDR3 protein: CASSQEKGPGGKGGTEAFF
V gene: TRBV4-2
J gene: TRBJ1-1
CDR3 length: 19

CDR3 protein: CASSLKRGPGLAGNEQFF
V gene: TRBV7-9
J gene: TRBJ2-1
CDR3 length: 18

CDR3 protein: CASSTSGRGASDSTDTQYF
V gene: TRBV5-1
J gene: TRBJ2-3
CDR3 length: 19

CDR3 protein: CASSLGHAGRNTGELFF
V gene: TRBV5-1
J gene: TRBJ2-2
CDR3 length: 17

CDR3 protein: CASSRTGTHLYSNQPQHF
V gene: TRBV28
J gene: TRBJ1-5
CDR3 length: 18

CDR3 protein: CASGLSYPQNGYTEAFF
V gene: TRBV12-5
J gene: TRBJ1-1
CDR3 length: 17

CDR3 protein: CANGTLSTDTQYF
V gene: TRBV2
J gene: TRBJ2-3
CDR3 length: 13

CDR3 protein: CASSLTGGTNYGYTF
V gene: TRBV14
J gene: TRBJ1-2
CDR3 length: 15

CDR3 protein: CASSIRGKNYGYTF
V gene: TRBV19
J gene: TRBJ1-2
CDR3 length: 14

CDR3 protein: CARSLGTGGLNEQYF
V gene: TRBV5-3
J gene: TRBJ2-7
CDR3 length: 15

CDR3 protein: CASSPHRGNTEAFF
V gene: TRBV18
J gene: TRBJ1-1
CDR3 length: 14

CDR3 protein: CASSPLGQVPGGYTF
V gene: TRBV18
J gene: TRBJ1-2
CDR3 length: 15

CDR3 protein: CASSLVHRSSGANVLTF
V gene: TRBV5-4
J gene: TRBJ2-6
CDR3 length: 17

CDR3 protein: CASSPFPTARAFNEQFF
V gene: TRBV27
J gene: TRBJ2-1
CDR3 length: 17

CDR3 protein: CASRRGEVRYEQYF
V gene: TRBV21-1
J gene: TRBJ2-7
CDR3 length: 14

CDR3 protein: CASSSFLLAGRGNEQFF
V gene: TRBV27
J gene: TRBJ2-1
CDR3 length: 17

CDR3 protein: CASSSSGARGSSYNEQFF
V gene: TRBV11-3
J gene: TRBJ2-1
CDR3 length: 18

CDR3 protein: CASSLEGGNGETQYF
V gene: TRBV28
J gene: TRBJ2-5
CDR3 length: 15

CDR3 protein: CSVGTGEPTQQYF
V gene: TRBV29-1
J gene: TRBJ2-7
CDR3 length: 13

CDR3 protein: CASSLGTGGDTGELFF
V gene: TRBV28
J gene: TRBJ2-2
CDR3 length: 16

CDR3 protein: CASSLEGRGYEQYF
V gene: TRBV5-1
J gene: NA
CDR3 length: 14

CDR3 protein: CASSDGTPLTDNEQFF
V gene: TRBV5-1
J gene: TRBJ2-1
CDR3 length: 16

CDR3 protein: CASSIGGGSRDTQYF
V gene: TRBV19
J gene: TRBJ2-3
CDR3 length: 15

CDR3 protein: CSVEGRLSYNEQFF
V gene: TRBV29-1
J gene: TRBJ2-1
CDR3 length: 14

CDR3 protein: CASSIPPPRLAGYSNEQYF
V gene: TRBV28
J gene: TRBJ2-7
CDR3 length: 19

CDR3 protein: CSVNTSVSTGELFF
V gene: TRBV29-1
J gene: TRBJ2-2
CDR3 length: 14

CDR3 protein: CASSLDRGRDEKLFF
V gene: TRBV7-9
J gene: TRBJ1-4
CDR3 length: 15

CDR3 protein: CASRLGLAGTGANVLTF
V gene: TRBV28
J gene: TRBJ2-6
CDR3 length: 17

CDR3 protein: CSVSLPRRLNTGELFF
V gene: TRBV29-1
J gene: TRBJ2-2
CDR3 length: 16

CDR3 protein: CASSQGALGKGNTIYF
V gene: TRBV4-3
J gene: TRBJ1-3
CDR3 length: 16

CDR3 protein: CASSQRRGGGYNEQFF
V gene: TRBV4-1
J gene: TRBJ2-1
CDR3 length: 16

CDR3 protein: CASMRPETYNEQFF
V gene: TRBV6-1
J gene: TRBJ2-1
CDR3 length: 14

CDR3 protein: CASSQVSSGPPETQYF
V gene: TRBV14
J gene: TRBJ2-5
CDR3 length: 16

CDR3 protein: CASSLDPGSNQPQHF
V gene: TRBV27
J gene: TRBJ1-5
CDR3 length: 15

CDR3 protein: CASSAEGSSYNEQFF
V gene: TRBV6-4
J gene: TRBJ2-1
CDR3 length: 15

CDR3 protein: CASRLTDRENTGELFF
V gene: TRBV5-8
J gene: TRBJ2-2
CDR3 length: 16